The entry that follows covers one T cell receptor (beta chain) sequence. No antigen is known for it. CDR1 and CDR2 were assigned from the germline V gene (reference sequence) as SEHNR and FQNEAQ. Its CDR3 holds 14 amino acids, cysteine through phenylalanine. There is no recorded DNA. Libraries were constructed by 5' RACE. Preparation of each TCR library used 3,000 to 4,000 ng of total RNA. For each sample, cDNA was synthesized in eight separate reactions using SMARTScribe reverse transcriptase. During cDNA synthesis, template switching was used to introduce unique molecular identifiers that contained a 6-nucleotide sample barcode. TCRalpha and TCRbeta cDNA was amplified by two nested PCRs of approximately 17 and 9 cycles, with bead purification after each PCR. Before amplification, cDNA was treated with uracil DNA-glycosylase and purified using the QIAquick PCR purification kit. The second PCR was the step at which Illumina TruSeq-compatible adapters and sample-specific barcodes were added. Library quality and concentration were assessed using TapeStation and Qubit, and roughly 5.5 ng of each library was pooled. The pooled libraries were sequenced with 2 x 100 bp reads and custom sequencing primers on an Illumina HiSeq2500 single-index Rapid Run. The study's processing was this. MiGEC version 1.2.6 was used for UMI-based consensus assembly, which corrected PCR and sequencing errors. V(D)J alignment, clonotype assembly and CDR3 extraction were performed with MiXCR version 2.1.1. Normalisation of gene usage, clonotype sharing and MAIT/NKT TCR abundance was achieved by analysing the top 1000, 10 000 and 20 000 clonotypes per sample. After downsampling to 27 000 UMIs, diversity was calculated as the inverse Simpson index using the vegan R package. Statistical testing used paired Mann-Whitney U tests on the discordant twin pairs and applied Benjamini-Hochberg correction for multiple testing. One entry per CDR3 protein sequence results from the TCRdb reprocessing of the reads, with DNA left out. The V and J calls were not made by the authors but by TCRdb's processing. This sample's clone table shows 150,000 to 200,000 distinct CDR3 sequences. Around 7% of the sample belongs to the ten largest clones.

From each donor, a 2.5 ml peripheral blood sample was drawn into PAXgene tubes and stored at -80 degrees C. Total RNA was isolated from whole blood with the PAXgene blood miRNA kit on an automated QIAcube, without T cell sorting. Peripheral blood from monozygotic twin pairs concordant or discordant for inflammatory bowel disease was subjected to deep TCRalpha and TCRbeta repertoire profiling with unique molecular barcoding. For every twin pair, smoking habits were documented, and each individual was categorised as a current, former or never smoker. This sample is part of a study of monozygotic twins with inflammatory bowel disease (dated by TCRdb to about 2019). With respect to the entire study: A total of approximately 28 monozygotic twin pairs were included in the full study, comprising nine German pairs (four IBD-concordant, five IBD-discordant) and 19 IBD-discordant Danish pairs. Disease-associated traits were sought mainly through comparisons between IBD patients and their genetically identical healthy co-twins within discordant pairs. Each individual had, on average, about 151 000 unique TCRalpha sequences and 181 000 unique TCRbeta sequences available for analysis. Study-wide conclusions, independent of this receptor: A decrease in TCRbeta repertoire diversity, as measured by inverse Simpson index, was observed in IBD patients compared with their healthy co-twins. Compared with healthy twins, IBD patients shared fewer clonotypes with other individuals, and the difference was most pronounced in patients with signs of disease activity. Because patients were on differing immunosuppressive treatments, the repertoires may have picked up extra background noise and inter-individual variability. Distinction between different T cell subtypes could not be achieved in the analysis. The results gave no support for a single strong signal or clonotype linked to IBD. No difference in repertoire similarity was observed between concordant and discordant twins, possibly owing to limited statistical power.

This chain joins TRBV7-9 to TRBJ2-5. The sample consisted of blood. This receptor was taken from a human donor with ulcerative colitis or Crohn's disease, or a healthy co-twin of an affected twin (not recorded which). The CDR3 here reads CASSLVVTEETQYF.